This is a list of T cell receptor beta chains from one sample in a study of T cells in localized non-small cell lung cancer. Assay: immunoSEQ multiplex PCR; the TCRdb copy retains only in-frame clones and omits some. The sample records more than 45,000 clones, roughly 86% being singletons. Sequenced here: PBMCs, sampled before any cancer treatment. These receptors all come from a man aged 35 to 69 with stage II lung adenocarcinoma. The CDR3 runs from the conserved cysteine through the conserved F or W. D genes are given only for firm matches. For some rows the clone size is stated as once, few or many, or as a class when expanded; others skip it.

>few|TRBV14|TRBJ2-5|NA
CASSQERGFRGGETQYF
TGTGCCAGCAGCCAAGAGAGGGGCTTCAGGGGTGGCGAGACCCAGTACTTC
>NA|TRBV15|TRBJ2-5|TRBD1
CATSRTSGQGWGETQYF
TGTGCCACCAGCAGGACCTCCGGACAGGGCTGGGGAGAGACCCAGTACTTC
>NA|TRBV4-2|TRBJ1-2|TRBD1
CASSQDRDRNSYTF
TGTGCCAGCAGCCAAGATCGGGACAGGAACAGCTACACCTTC
>few|TRBV6-5|TRBJ1-2|NA
CASSYSERIRYGYTF
TGTGCCAGCAGTTACTCGGAAAGGATACGCTATGGCTACACCTTC
>NA|TRBV6-6|TRBJ2-7|NA
CASSSDPTGTYEQYF
TGTGCCAGCAGTTCAGACCCAACAGGAACCTACGAGCAGTACTTC
>NA|TRBV7-6|TRBJ2-7|NA
CASSLFSGPYEQYF
TGTGCCAGCAGCTTATTTTCGGGCCCCTACGAGCAGTACTTC
>NA|TRBV2|TRBJ1-4|NA
CASSGEKLFF
TGTGCCAGCAGTGGGGAAAAACTGTTTTTT
>NA|TRBV7-9|TRBJ1-6|NA
CASSLAPPGPLHF
TGTGCCAGCAGCTTAGCACCCCCAGGGCCCCTCCACTTT
>NA|TRBV19|TRBJ1-1|NA
CASTLGVNSEAFF
TGTGCCAGTACCCTGGGGGTTAACAGTGAAGCTTTCTTT
>once|TRBV2|TRBJ1-1|TRBD1
CASRRIAGGEDTEAFF
TGTGCCAGCAGGAGGATTGCAGGGGGCGAGGACACTGAAGCTTTCTTT
>NA|TRBV5-6|TRBJ2-1|NA
CASSLDQGYEQFF
TGTGCCAGCAGCTTGGACCAGGGGTATGAGCAGTTCTTC
>NA|TRBV4-2|TRBJ2-5|NA
CASSQGTSARETQYF
TGTGCCAGCAGCCAGGGGACATCAGCGAGGGAGACCCAGTACTTC
>few|TRBV19|TRBJ2-2|TRBD1
CATRQGSNTGELFF
TGTGCCACACGACAGGGATCGAACACCGGGGAGCTGTTTTTT
>NA|TRBV2|TRBJ1-1|NA
CASSEARGKNTEAFF
TGTGCCAGCAGTGAAGCGAGAGGAAAGAACACTGAAGCTTTCTTT
>few|TRBV2|TRBJ2-2|NA
CASSDEPGELFF
TGTGCCAGCAGCGACGAGCCCGGGGAGCTGTTTTTT
>few|TRBV7-3|TRBJ1-2|NA
CASSPGPEGNYGYTF
TGTGCCAGCAGCCCGGGCCCCGAGGGGAACTATGGCTACACCTTC
>NA|TRBV30|TRBJ1-6|TRBD1
CAFLTWDSSYNSPLHF
TGTGCCTTTCTAACATGGGACAGCAGCTATAATTCACCCCTCCACTTT
>NA|TRBV5-6|TRBJ1-1|NA
CASSLGLHTEAFF
TGTGCCAGCAGCCTGGGACTGCACACTGAAGCTTTCTTT
>NA|TRBV5-4|TRBJ1-6|NA
CASSPSPDNSPLHF
TGTGCCAGCAGCCCGTCCCCTGACAATTCACCCCTCCACTTT
>NA|TRBV29-1|TRBJ2-3|NA
CSVGRLAAADTQYF
TGCAGCGTTGGCCGGCTAGCCGCGGCAGATACGCAGTATTTT
>NA|TRBV19|TRBJ1-5|NA
CATSLQGARFWGSNQPQHF
TGTGCCACCTCACTTCAGGGTGCCCGGTTCTGGGGTAGCAATCAGCCCCAGCATTTT
>NA|TRBV27|TRBJ2-3|NA
CASALLGDTQYF
TGTGCCAGCGCCTTATTAGGAGATACGCAGTATTTT
>NA|TRBV6-1|TRBJ1-5|NA
CASSERGFSNQPQHF
TGTGCCAGCAGTGAAAGGGGTTTTAGCAATCAGCCCCAGCATTTT
>NA|TRBV2|TRBJ1-1|TRBD1
CASRGTDNTEAFF
TGTGCCAGCAGGGGGACAGATAACACTGAAGCTTTCTTT
>NA|TRBV6-1|TRBJ2-2|TRBD1
CASSESLDRWTGELFF
TGTGCCAGCAGTGAAAGTCTGGACAGGTGGACCGGGGAGCTGTTTTTT
>few|TRBV2|TRBJ1-4|NA
CASSGRRTATIATNEKLFF
TGTGCCAGCAGTGGGCGCCGGACAGCTACAATTGCAACTAATGAAAAACTGTTTTTT
>few|TRBV6-1|TRBJ2-7|NA
CASSDYHEQYF
TGTGCCAGCAGTGACTACCACGAGCAGTACTTC